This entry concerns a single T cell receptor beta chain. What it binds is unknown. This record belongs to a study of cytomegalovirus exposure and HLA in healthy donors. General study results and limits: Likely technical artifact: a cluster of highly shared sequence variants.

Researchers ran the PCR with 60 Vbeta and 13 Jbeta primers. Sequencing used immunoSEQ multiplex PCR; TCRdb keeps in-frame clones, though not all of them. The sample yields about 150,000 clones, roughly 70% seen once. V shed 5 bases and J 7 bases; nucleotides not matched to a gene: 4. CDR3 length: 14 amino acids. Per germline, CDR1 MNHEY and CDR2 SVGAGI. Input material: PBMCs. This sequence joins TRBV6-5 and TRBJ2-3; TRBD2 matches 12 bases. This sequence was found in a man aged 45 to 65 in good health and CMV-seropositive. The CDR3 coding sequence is TGTGCCAGCAGTCTAGCGGGGGGGCCGAATACGCAGTATTTT. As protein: CASSLAGGPNTQYF.